These 17 T cell receptor beta chains share one sample of origin, sequenced in a study of T cells in Graves' hyperthyroidism and ophthalmopathy (dated by TCRdb to between 2018 and 2021). Library generation was performed with multiplex PCR. Sequencing was carried out with an Illumina HiSeq 2000. TCR beta CDR3 regions were amplified from RNA transcripts. A first-round RT-PCR of the TCR CDR3 used the HTBI primer set with the Qiagen OneStep RT-PCR kit. The public reads were reanalyzed by TCRdb: fastp trimming at Q25, MiXCR alignment, in-frame beta chains only. For every CDR3 protein sequence, its rows merge into one entry that carries the most common genes and DNA. Across this sample there are roughly 420,000 distinct CDR3 sequences, with roughly 13% seen only once. In total, the top ten clones hold 5% to 6.5% of the sample. Sample: blood. These receptors were collected from a woman under 30 with Graves' hyperthyroidism.

This clonotype has only a few counts. The V and J genes are TRBV12-3 or TRBV12-4 and TRBJ2-2; D gene uncertain. Between the trimmed V and J ends, which lost 5 bases and 2 bases, there was a span of 12 bases. This CDR3 region has 15 residues. CDR3 region: CASSLWLPNTGELFF. For the CDR3, the DNA is TGTGCCAGCAGTCTGTGGTTGCCCAACACCGGGGAGCTGTTTTTT.

The chain is built from TRBV19 and TRBJ1-2, with D perhaps matching TRBD1 (6 bases). The CDR3 contains 13 residues. V was trimmed by 7 bases and J by 6 bases, leaving 15 bases between them. Per germline, CDR1 LNHDA and CDR2 SQIVND (reference sequence). The CDR3, as DNA: TGTGCCAGTACCGCCGCGGGGGGCGATGGCTACACCTTC. Amino acid sequence: CASTAAGGDGYTF.

The rearrangement links TRBV7-9 to TRBJ2-5, with TRBD1 matching 8 bases. This CDR3 contains 18 residues. The J segment lost 1 base and the V segment lost 6 bases, leaving 16 bases of the junction unmatched. CDR1 is SEHNR and CDR2 is FQNEAQ in the germline V gene (reference sequence). The chain's CDR3 is CASSFARGQAPSQETQYF. For the CDR3, the DNA is TGTGCCAGCAGTTTTGCGCGGGGACAGGCGCCTTCCCAAGAGACCCAGTACTTC.

This clonotype was picked up many times. The chain employs TRBV2 and TRBJ2-7; 11 bases line up with TRBD2. From germline, CDR1 is SNHLY and CDR2 FYNNEI. V lost 6 bases to trimming and J lost 4 bases; unmatched junction nucleotides: 8. The CDR3 consists of 15 residues. In DNA form, the CDR3 reads TGTGCCAGCAGCGCCGGGACTAGCGGAGGGTACGAGCAGTACTTC. Translated, it gives CASSAGTSGGYEQYF.

Ten or more counts support this clonotype. CDR3 DNA sequence: TGCGCCAGCAGCTGGACAATGACTAGCGGGAGGGCTAATGAGCAGTTCTTC. Residues: CASSWTMTSGRANEQFF. The chain combines TRBV5-1 with TRBJ2-1; 14 bases are shared with TRBD2. Germline CDR1 and CDR2: SGHRS and YFSETQ. The CDR3 has 17 amino acids. Unmatched junction bases numbered 9, after V lost 3 bases and J lost 7 bases.

This clonotype was detected many times. This chain uses TRBV7-8 with TRBJ2-3; 8 positions match TRBD2. This CDR3 spans 14 amino acids. From germline, CDR1 is SGHVS and CDR2 FQNEAQ. V was clipped by 10 bases and J by 1 base; unmatched bases: 7. The CDR3 nucleotides are TGTGCCACACGGTCGCGGGAGGGCACAGATACGCAGTATTTT. It codes for CATRSREGTDTQYF. Full variable domain (missing parts from reference TRBV7-8 and TRBJ2-3): GAGVSQSPRYKVAKRGQDVALRCDPISGHVSLFWYQQALGQGPEFLTYFQNEAQLDKSGLPSDRFFAERPEGSVSTLKIQRTQQEDSAVYLCATRSREGTDTQYFGPGTRLTVL.

The table lists this clonotype with many counts. The chain links TRBV11-2 to TRBJ2-5; no reliable D call. V dropped 1 base and J dropped 9 bases, with 12 bases sitting between them. The length of the CDR3 is 13 residues. Germline values: CDR1 SGHAT, CDR2 FQNNGV. CDR3 bases: TGTGCCAGCAGCTTAGGTTATGGGGATGCCCAGTACTTC. Translated, it gives CASSLGYGDAQYF.

The chain is built from TRBV29-1 and TRBJ2-7; 9 bases are shared with TRBD1. V shed 7 bases, J shed 3 bases, and the junction held 7 bases outside the gene matches. The CDR3 runs 13 residues. CDR1 and CDR2 (germline): SQVTM, ANQGSEA. CDR3 sequence (DNA): TGCAGCGCCGTGGGACAGGGAATCTACGAGCAGTACTTC. Protein: CSAVGQGIYEQYF.

This clonotype was recorded a few times. The chain recombines TRBV28 with TRBJ2-5, with TRBD2 as a possible D gene (5 bases). Between the trimmed V and J ends, which lost 3 bases and 7 bases, there was a span of 18 bases. The CDR3 covers 15 residues. CDR1 and CDR2 from the germline V gene are MDHEN and SYDVKM. The CDR3 loop reads CASSFASPFSGTQYF. Here the CDR3 DNA reads TGTGCCAGCAGTTTCGCTAGCCCGTTTTCAGGGACCCAGTACTTC.

CDR3 sequence reads: CASSQRLIHEQYF. CDR3 DNA sequence: TGTGCCAGCAGCCAACGCCTAATCCACGAGCAGTACTTC. The gene calls are TRBV3-1 and TRBJ2-7; D remains unclear. The germline V gene has CDR1 LGHDT and CDR2 YNNKEL (reference sequence). The CDR3 consists of 13 residues. The V end was cut by 2 bases, the J end by 5 bases, with 10 bases between.

The sample holds many counts of this clonotype. V and J are TRBV6-2 or TRBV6-3 and TRBJ2-5; D could derive from TRBD1 or TRBD2 (6 bases each). Germline CDR1 MNHEY, CDR2 SVGEGT. V lost 0 bases and J lost 0, with 14 bases in between. The CDR3 extends over 17 amino acids. The DNA of the CDR3 is TGTGCCAGCAGTTACTCCAGGGGTAGCGGATACCAAGAGACCCAGTACTTC. Protein sequence: CASSYSRGSGYQETQYF.

This clonotype was counted between two and nine times. CDR3 nucleotides: TGTGCCAGCAGTTCCAGGACTAGCGGGAGTTCGGTATCAAGAGAGCAGTTCTTC. It translates to CASSSRTSGSSVSREQFF. The V call is TRBV6-2 or TRBV6-3, the J call TRBJ2-1, with 13 bases matching TRBD2. CDR1 and CDR2 (germline): MNHEY, SVGEGT. This CDR3 has 18 amino acids. V gave up 4 bases and J gave up 10 bases; unmatched junction bases: 16.

This clonotype has a handful of counts. The rearrangement uses TRBV30 and TRBJ1-6, with 9 bases aligning to TRBD1. The length of the CDR3 is 13 residues. After removal of 3 bases from V and 8 bases from J, the junction contained 2 bases not matched to a gene. Germline V CDR1 and CDR2: GTSNPN, SVGIG (reference sequence). The DNA of the CDR3 is TGTGCCTGGAGGGGACAGGGAGATTCACCCCTCCACTTT. Its protein product is CAWRGQGDSPLHF.

About this clonotype itself: This may stem from a read error, because a much larger clone lies one nucleotide away. The V and J genes are TRBV12-3 or TRBV12-4 and TRBJ2-1; possibly TRBD2 for D (5 bases). The CDR3 consists of 13 residues. V gave up 8 bases and J gave up 8 bases, with 16 bases separating them. This CDR3 reads CASASGYRYEQFF. The CDR3 DNA reads TGTGCCAGCGCCAGCGGATATAGGTATGAGCAGTTCTTC.

This clonotype was seen at least ten times. J is TRBJ2-5 and V is TRBV20-1; D is unclear. The germline gives CDR1 DFQATT, CDR2 SNEGSKA (reference sequence). Trimming removed 0 bases at V and 5 bases at J, with 10 bases between. This CDR3 region has 13 residues. CDR3 protein: CSARDGRVETQYF. CDR3 nucleotides: TGCAGTGCTAGAGATGGTAGGGTTGAGACCCAGTACTTC.

This clonotype has just a few counts. The CDR3, as DNA: TGCAGTGCTAGCGGGCTAGCGGCTAAAGGGGAGCAGTACTTC. Translating gives CSASGLAAKGEQYF. The J gene is TRBJ2-7, the V gene TRBV20-1; 7 bases map to TRBD2. CDR3 length: 14 residues. V lost 3 bases to trimming and J lost 7 bases; unmatched junction nucleotides: 12. Germline V gene data show CDR1 as DFQATT and CDR2 as SNEGSKA (reference sequence).

This clonotype was seen ten or more times. V usage is TRBV28 and J usage is TRBJ2-1, with 9 positions matching TRBD2. Losses at the gene ends were 2 bases for V and 2 bases for J; bases not matched to a gene: 7. The V gene's germline CDR1 is MDHEN and CDR2 SYDVKM. The CDR3 loop spans 17 amino acids. CDR3 nucleotide sequence: TGTGCCAGCAGTTTAGATCGGCGGGAGGGCCCCTACAATGAGCAGTTCTTC. Translation gives CASSLDRREGPYNEQFF.